This T cell receptor (beta chain) came from a study of CD4 and CD8 cells across lung adenocarcinoma regions. Donors had localized lung adenocarcinoma, a non-small cell lung cancer. This clonotype has just one count. Germline is not matched at one junction end, which may reflect a read error. TCRdb recomputed calls from the PCR reads with MiXCR, one row per CDR3 protein. The sample holds roughly 10,000 distinct CDR3 sequences, about 48% seen once. Germline CDR1 is MNHNS and CDR2 is SASEGT. The length of the CDR3 is 19 residues. The source of this sequence is a male donor with lung adenocarcinoma. The CD4 and CD8 labels of this study may be unreliable. The rearrangement uses TRBV6-1 and TRBJ2-4; the match to TRBD2 covers 7 bases. The sequencing input was CD4+ T cells from the center of a lung tumor. The CDR3 DNA sequence: TGTGCCAGCACCTCCGCGGGACTATCGGGGATGAGTGGCAAAAATATTCAGTACTTC. Translating gives CASTSAGLSGMSGKNIQYF.